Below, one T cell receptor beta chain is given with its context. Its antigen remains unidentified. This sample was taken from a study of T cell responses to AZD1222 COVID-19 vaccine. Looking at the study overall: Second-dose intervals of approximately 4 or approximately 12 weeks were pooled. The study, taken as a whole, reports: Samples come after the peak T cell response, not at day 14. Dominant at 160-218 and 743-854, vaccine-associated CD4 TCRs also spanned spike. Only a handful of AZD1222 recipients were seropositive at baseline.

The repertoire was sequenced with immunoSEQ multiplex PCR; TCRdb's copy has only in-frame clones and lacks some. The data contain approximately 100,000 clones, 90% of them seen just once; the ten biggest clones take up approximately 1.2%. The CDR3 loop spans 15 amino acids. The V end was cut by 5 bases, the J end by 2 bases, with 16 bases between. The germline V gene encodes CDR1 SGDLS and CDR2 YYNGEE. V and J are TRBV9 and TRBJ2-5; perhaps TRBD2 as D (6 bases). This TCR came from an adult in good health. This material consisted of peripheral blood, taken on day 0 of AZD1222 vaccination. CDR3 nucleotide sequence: TGTGCCAGCAGTGCCACCGGGACTCCGCAAGAGACCCAGTACTTC. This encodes CASSATGTPQETQYF.